This T cell receptor beta chain comes out of a study of Graves' ophthalmopathy and Graves' hyperthyroidism. Study summary: Ahead of any treatment, peripheral blood was obtained at the initial diagnosis. Broader study findings: In predicting ophthalmopathy progression, the model reached over 55% sensitivity and under 75% specificity. Detected in blood as well were most expanded thyroid clonotypes with frequency above 0.001.

With respect to this clonotype: As yet, its antigen is unknown.

Unmatched junction bases numbered 3, after V lost 1 base and J lost 10 bases. There are 12 residues in the CDR3. Amplifying from RNA transcripts, the study obtained TCR beta CDR3 regions. In the first round, RT-PCR was carried out with HTBI primers, and a multiplex PCR formed the second round. In TCRdb, the multiplex PCR reads were re-called with MiXCR into one record per CDR3 protein. Among some 350,000 distinct CDR3 sequences, about a sixth were seen once, and the ten largest hold 2.4%. Other autoimmune diseases, uncontrolled infections, pregnancy or lactation led to the exclusion of patients. This TCR came from an adult woman with stable Graves' hyperthyroidism. The chain joins TRBV12-3 or TRBV12-4 to TRBJ1-2; 7 bases align to TRBD1. Sequencing was carried out using peripheral blood. DNA for the CDR3: TGTGCCAGCAGTTTAGTTCAGGGGGTCTACACCTTC. Residues: CASSLVQGVYTF.